This T cell receptor (beta chain) is drawn from a study of cytomegalovirus exposure and HLA in healthy donors. Study overall: The 95 to 150 validation repertoires used a platform that matched the one used for the 666 first-cohort repertoires, as a later analysis reported. Study results and limitations: The majority of TCR sequences were rare, yet some public TCRs appeared in many donors. Researchers counted roughly 150 TCR beta chains as cytomegalovirus-associated.

Germline V lookup: CDR1 SNHLY, CDR2 FYNNEI. Germline trimming cut 6 bases from V and 6 bases from J; bases unmatched to any gene: 4. This CDR3 has 14 amino acids. TCRdb's copy holds only in-frame clones and misses some; the assay was immunoSEQ multiplex PCR. This table holds around 250,000 clones, roughly 90% found once. In the case of this clone: What it binds is not known.

This TCR came from a woman between 18 and 29 years old in good health and CMV-seronegative. The sequenced sample was PBMCs. This sequence joins TRBV2 and TRBJ2-1; 11 nucleotides align to TRBD2. In nucleotides, the CDR3 is TGTGCCAGCAGCCCTAGCGGGGGGTCCAATGAGCAGTTCTTC. Encoded protein: CASSPSGGSNEQFF.